This T cell receptor (beta chain) was observed in a study of T cells after yellow fever vaccination. Study-wide findings and caveats: Primary-vaccination clones mostly resurfaced post-booster (96% CD4, approximately 87% CD8).

Via MiXCR, TCRdb re-called the 5' RACE reads, giving one row per CDR3 protein. This sample yields under 200,000 distinct CDR3 sequences, of which about 11% are seen a single time; about 38% belongs to the top ten. Many counts were recorded for this clonotype. Its antigen is not identified. This TCR derives from a man aged 18 to 30 who received the YFV17D yellow fever vaccine. The sample here was CD8+ T cells sorted from PBMCs, taken 15 days after the yellow fever booster vaccination.

The CDR3 protein is CASSFAGGGYEQYF. CDR3 sequence (DNA): TGTGCCAGCAGTTTCGCGGGCGGGGGCTACGAGCAGTACTTC. V usage is TRBV12-3 or TRBV12-4 and J usage is TRBJ2-7; 7 nucleotides agree with TRBD2. The CDR3 is 14 amino acids. V lost 3 bases and J lost 3; bases outside the gene matches: 5.